This T cell receptor beta chain was documented in a study of spatial heterogeneity in lung cancer. From germline, CDR1 is MNHEY and CDR2 SVGAGI. V lost 3 bases and J lost 3, with 12 bases in between. The CDR3 contains 14 residues. As regards this clonotype: Its antigen is unknown.

Regarding the study as a whole: The number of expanded tumor alpha and beta chains correlated with mutation number.

Described time point: sample taken at primary tumor resection. Via MiXCR, TCRdb re-called the 5' RACE reads, giving one row per CDR3 protein. The sample has roughly 11,000 distinct CDR3 sequences, roughly 14% seen once. The sequences come from lung tumor tissue, collected at surgery. The TCR comes from a male donor with early-stage non-small cell lung cancer. J is TRBJ2-7 and V is TRBV6-5, with D unclear. CDR3 sequence reads: CASSYAGQYYEQYF. In DNA, the CDR3 is TGTGCCAGCAGTTATGCCGGGCAGTACTACGAGCAGTACTTC.